In its sample, the clone carrying this TCR beta chain was seen many times. TCRdb keeps only in-frame clones here, not all; method: immunoSEQ multiplex PCR. This repertoire shows several thousand clones, roughly 15% found once; its top ten account for about 24%. This entry belongs to a study of sequential checkpoint blockade in melanoma. Study overall: Patients were randomized 1:1 to nivolumab-then-ipilimumab or ipilimumab-then-nivolumab first-line. After both sequences, patients received maintenance nivolumab. TCRβ was sequenced from DNA of 90 or so pretreatment tumors.

Germline loops: CDR1 SGHNT, CDR2 YENEEA. This CDR3 has 16 amino acids. The ends were cut back, 2 bases at V and 3 bases at J, with 16 bases in the middle. Treatment here: randomized to nivolumab then ipilimumab (arm A) or the reverse (arm B). Patients had received no earlier DNA-damaging chemotherapy. This sequence was found in a human donor with melanoma. The chain couples TRBV11-3 to TRBJ1-1; no firm D call. Sample: tumor tissue (inferred from file names), taken from a patient given nivolumab and ipilimumab in sequence. CDR3 nucleotides: TGTGCCAGCAGCTTATACCCCAACACCGGAGACACTGAAGCTTTCTTT. This sequence encodes CASSLYPNTGDTEAFF. Variable domain in full (rest from reference TRBV11-3 and TRBJ1-1): EAGVVQSPRYKIIEKKQPVAFWCNPISGHNTLYWYLQNLGQGPELLIRYENEEAVDDSQLPKDRFSAERLKGVDSTLKIQPAELGDSAVYLCASSLYPNTGDTEAFFGQGTRLTVV.